This record concerns one TCR beta chain sequence. These data belong to a study of technical replicates of blood from a few donors. Clones were read by immunoSEQ multiplex PCR, and TCRdb kept only the in-frame ones, dropping some. The sample includes 50,000 to 70,000 clones, just under 95% seen only once; the top ten take approximately 4.2%. Sequencing was performed on PBMCs. The sequence was collected from a human donor in good health. Some clones in this sample may be carry-over from other donors' samples.

CDR3 loop: CASSPDQGMDTEAFF. The CDR3 DNA reads TGTGCCAGCTCACCAGATCAGGGGATGGACACTGAAGCTTTCTTT. The chain is built from TRBV18 and TRBJ1-1, with TRBD1 as a possible D gene (6 bases). V shed 2 bases and J shed 3 bases, with 13 bases lying between them. Germline CDR1 reads KGHSH; CDR2 reads LQKENI. The CDR3 covers 15 residues.